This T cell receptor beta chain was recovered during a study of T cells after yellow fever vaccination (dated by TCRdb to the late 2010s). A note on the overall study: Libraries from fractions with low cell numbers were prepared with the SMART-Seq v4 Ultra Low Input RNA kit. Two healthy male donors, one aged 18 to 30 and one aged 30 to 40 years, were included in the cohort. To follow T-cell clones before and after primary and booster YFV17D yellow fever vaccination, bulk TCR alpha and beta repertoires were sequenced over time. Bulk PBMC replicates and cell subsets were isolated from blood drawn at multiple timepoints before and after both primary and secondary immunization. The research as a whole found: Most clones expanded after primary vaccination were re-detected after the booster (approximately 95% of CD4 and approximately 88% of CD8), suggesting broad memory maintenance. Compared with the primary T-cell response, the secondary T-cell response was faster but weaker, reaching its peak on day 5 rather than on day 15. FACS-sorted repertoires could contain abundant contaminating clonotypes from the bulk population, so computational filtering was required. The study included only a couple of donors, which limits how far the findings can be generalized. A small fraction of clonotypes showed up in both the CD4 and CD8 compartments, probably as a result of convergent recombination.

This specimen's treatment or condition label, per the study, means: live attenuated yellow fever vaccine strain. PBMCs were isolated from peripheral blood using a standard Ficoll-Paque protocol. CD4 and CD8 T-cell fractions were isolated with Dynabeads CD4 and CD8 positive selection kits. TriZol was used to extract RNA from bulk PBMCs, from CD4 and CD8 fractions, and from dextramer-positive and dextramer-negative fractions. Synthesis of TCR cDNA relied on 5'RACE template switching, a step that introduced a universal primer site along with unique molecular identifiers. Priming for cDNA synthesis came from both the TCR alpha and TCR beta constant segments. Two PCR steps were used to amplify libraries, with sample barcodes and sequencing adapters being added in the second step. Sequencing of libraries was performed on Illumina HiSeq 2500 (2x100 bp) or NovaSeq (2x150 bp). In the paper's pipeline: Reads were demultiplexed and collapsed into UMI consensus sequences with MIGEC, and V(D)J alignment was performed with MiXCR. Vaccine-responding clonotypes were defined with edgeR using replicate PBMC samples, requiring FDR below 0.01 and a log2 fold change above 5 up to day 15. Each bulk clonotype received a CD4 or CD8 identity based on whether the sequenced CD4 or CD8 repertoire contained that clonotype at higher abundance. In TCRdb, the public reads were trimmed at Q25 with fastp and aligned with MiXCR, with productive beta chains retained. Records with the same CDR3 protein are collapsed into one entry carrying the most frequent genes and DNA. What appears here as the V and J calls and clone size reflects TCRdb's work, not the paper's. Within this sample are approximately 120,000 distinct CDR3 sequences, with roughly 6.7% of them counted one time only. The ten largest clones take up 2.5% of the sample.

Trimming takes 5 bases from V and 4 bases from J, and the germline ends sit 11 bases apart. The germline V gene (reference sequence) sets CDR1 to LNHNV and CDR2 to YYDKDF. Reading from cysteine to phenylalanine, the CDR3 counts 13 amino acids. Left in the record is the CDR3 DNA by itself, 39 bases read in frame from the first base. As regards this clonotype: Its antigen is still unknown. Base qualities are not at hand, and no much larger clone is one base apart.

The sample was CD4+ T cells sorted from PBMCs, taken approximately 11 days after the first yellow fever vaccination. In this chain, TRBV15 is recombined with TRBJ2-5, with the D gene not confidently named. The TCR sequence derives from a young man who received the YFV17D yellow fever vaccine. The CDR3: CATSPDGPETQYF. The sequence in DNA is TGTGCCACCAGCCCCGACGGGCCAGAGACCCAGTACTTC.